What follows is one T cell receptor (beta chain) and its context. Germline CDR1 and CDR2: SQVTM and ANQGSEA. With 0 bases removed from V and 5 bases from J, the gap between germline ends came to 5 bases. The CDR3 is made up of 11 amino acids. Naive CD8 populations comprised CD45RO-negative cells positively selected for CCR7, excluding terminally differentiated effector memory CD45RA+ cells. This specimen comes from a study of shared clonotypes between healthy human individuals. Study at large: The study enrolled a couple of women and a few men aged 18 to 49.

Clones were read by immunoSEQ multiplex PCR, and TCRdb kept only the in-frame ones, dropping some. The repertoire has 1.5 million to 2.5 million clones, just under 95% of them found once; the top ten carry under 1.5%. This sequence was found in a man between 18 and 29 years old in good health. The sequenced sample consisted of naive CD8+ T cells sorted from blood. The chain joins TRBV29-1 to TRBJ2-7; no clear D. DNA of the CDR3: TGCAGCGTTGAAGATAGAAACGAGCAGTACTTC. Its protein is CSVEDRNEQYF.